Below, 28 T cell receptor beta chains from the same sample are listed, as sequenced in a study of neurological immune-mediated disorders. TCRdb called the 5' RACE reads again in MiXCR, with one record for every CDR3 protein. The data contain roughly 80,000 distinct CDR3 sequences, about 9.4% of them singletons. Sample: PBMCs. These receptors were taken from a man aged 40-49 years in good health.

This clonotype was detected ten times or more. The chain combines TRBV7-9 with TRBJ2-1, with TRBD2 identical over 13 bases. Germline values: CDR1 SEHNR, CDR2 FQNEAQ (reference sequence). This CDR3 spans 14 amino acids. With 8 bases clipped from V and 3 bases from J, the junction kept 1 base outside the gene matches. The CDR3 protein is CASGLAGDYNEQFF. CDR3 bases: TGTGCCAGCGGACTAGCGGGAGACTACAATGAGCAGTTCTTC.

The chain employs TRBV19 and TRBJ1-5; 9 bases are shared with TRBD1. The CDR3 covers 16 residues. The germline gives CDR1 LNHDA, CDR2 SQIVND (reference sequence). V was clipped by 4 bases and J by 1 base; unmatched bases: 5. The CDR3 region is CASSRWGQGSNQPQHF. CDR3 coding DNA: TGTGCCAGTAGTAGATGGGGACAGGGAAGCAATCAGCCCCAGCATTTT.

This clonotype was picked up many times. J is TRBJ1-1 and V is TRBV6-2 or TRBV6-3; TRBD1 matches 8 bases. CDR3 length equals 14 residues. The V segment lost 4 bases and the J segment 5 bases; nucleotides outside the gene matches: 6. The germline CDR1 and CDR2 sequences are MNHEY and SVGEGT. The CDR3 region has the DNA TGTGCCAGCAGTTCCGGACAGGGAAAGACTGAAGCTTTCTTT. The encoded protein is CASSSGQGKTEAFF.

This clonotype came up a few times. This rearrangement joins TRBV5-1 to TRBJ2-1; perhaps TRBD2 as D (8 bases). From germline, CDR1 is SGHRS and CDR2 YFSETQ. The CDR3 extends over 18 amino acids. Trimming left V 3 bases short and J 6 bases short, with 25 bases between. This CDR3 reads CASSSGGATGNRINEQFF. The CDR3 region has the DNA TGCGCCAGCAGCTCCGGGGGGGCGACAGGGAATAGGATCAATGAGCAGTTCTTC.

This clonotype was detected many times. The chain is built from TRBV20-1 and TRBJ2-1, with D possibly being TRBD2 (7 bases). Germline V gives CDR1 DFQATT, CDR2 SNEGSKA (reference sequence). The CDR3 covers 15 residues. V lost 4 bases and J 7 bases, leaving 20 bases between the germline ends. The CDR3 is CSATLGGASLNEQFF. CDR3 nucleotides: TGCAGTGCTACCCTGGGGGGGGCTAGCCTAAATGAGCAGTTCTTC.

The chain is built from TRBV14 and TRBJ2-3; D possibly corresponds to TRBD2 (6 bases). Germline assignment: CDR1 SGHDN and CDR2 FVKESK. This CDR3 contains 15 residues. Trimming left V 8 bases short and J 3 bases short, with 18 bases between. The CDR3: CASQDRGSRTDTQYF. The CDR3 DNA reads as TGTGCCAGCCAAGATCGGGGGTCTCGGACAGATACGCAGTATTTT. The full variable domain, with the rest looked up from reference TRBV14 and TRBJ2-3, is EAGVTQFPSHSVIEKGQTVTLRCDPISGHDNLYWYRRVMGKEIKFLLHFVKESKQDESGMPNNRFLAERTGGTYSTLKVQPAELEDSGVYFCASQDRGSRTDTQYFGPGTRLTVL.

This clonotype was seen repeatedly, ten times or more. This CDR3 is CSASTGSIEQFF. The CDR3 coding sequence is TGCAGTGCTAGTACCGGCTCGATTGAGCAGTTCTTC. The gene calls are TRBV20-1 and TRBJ2-1; D remains ambiguous. The CDR3 runs 12 residues. V was clipped by 3 bases and J by 9 bases, with 12 bases between them. Germline CDR1 DFQATT, CDR2 SNEGSKA (reference sequence).

This clonotype was detected many times. The chain employs TRBV5-1 and TRBJ2-1; D ambiguous. This CDR3 is 16 amino acids long. CDR1 and CDR2 from the germline V gene are SGHRS and YFSETQ. Trimming cost V 1 base and J 0 bases, with 11 bases left between them. The DNA of the CDR3 is TGCGCCAGCAGCTTGAAAGGCCCTAGCTCCTACAATGAGCAGTTCTTC. Its protein product is CASSLKGPSSYNEQFF. The complete variable domain, with remaining parts taken from reference TRBV5-1 and TRBJ2-1, reads KAGVTQTPRYLIKTRGQQVTLSCSPISGHRSVSWYQQTPGQGLQFLFEYFSETQRNKGNFPGRFSGRQFSNSRSEMNVSTLELGDSALYLCASSLKGPSSYNEQFFGPGTRLTVL.

This clonotype was counted ten times or more. J is TRBJ1-1 and V is TRBV5-1; tentatively, D is TRBD1 (6 bases). The CDR3 has 14 amino acids. The V gene lost 4 bases and the J gene lost 1 base, with 11 bases spanning the gap. The germline V gene has CDR1 SGHRS and CDR2 YFSETQ. CDR3 in amino acids: CASSQGKKNTEAFF. The CDR3 coding sequence is TGCGCCAGCAGCCAGGGGAAAAAGAACACTGAAGCTTTCTTT.

This clonotype was counted many times. This sequence joins TRBV10-3 and TRBJ2-6, with D perhaps TRBD1 (5 bases). Germline CDR1 ENHRY, CDR2 SYGVKD. The V and J ends lost 0 bases and 0 bases respectively, with 6 bases between them. This CDR3 comprises 16 residues. The CDR3, as DNA: TGTGCCATCAGTGAGTCGACAGTCTCTGGGGCCAACGTCCTGACTTTC. Protein product: CAISESTVSGANVLTF.

V and J are TRBV18 and TRBJ2-5; 9 bases map to TRBD1. CDR1 is KGHSH and CDR2 is LQKENI in the germline V gene. The CDR3 loop spans 13 amino acids. V shed 5 bases, J shed 5 bases, and the junction held 3 bases outside the gene matches. Here the CDR3 DNA reads TGTGCCAGCTCATGGACAGGGGAGGAGACCCAGTACTTC. This encodes CASSWTGEETQYF.

In its sample, this clonotype was seen many times. The chain uses TRBV28 and TRBJ2-5, with unresolved D. V was trimmed by 7 bases and J by 1 base, leaving 7 bases between them. In germline, CDR1 is MDHEN, CDR2 SYDVKM. The CDR3 totals 12 residues. As DNA, the CDR3 is TGTGCCAGCAACCACCCCCAAGAGACCCAGTACTTC. It specifies CASNHPQETQYF.

This clonotype was seen many times. For the CDR3, the DNA is TGTGCCAGCAGCCAAGAGGGGCGCACCGGGGAGCTGTTTTTT. It is translated as CASSQEGRTGELFF. The chain joins TRBV3-1 to TRBJ2-2, with D possibly being TRBD1 (5 bases). CDR1 LGHDT and CDR2 YNNKEL come from the germline V gene (reference sequence). With 0 bases removed from V and 4 bases from J, the gap between germline ends came to 6 bases. The CDR3 sequence is 14 residues long.

This clonotype appeared many times. The gene calls are TRBV12-2 and TRBJ1-1; TRBD1 reflects the table's D call only, with no check against the DNA. TRBV12-2 is classified as a pseudogene. The CDR3 loop spans 13 amino acids. The CDR3 DNA sequence: TGTGCAAGTCGCCCTGACCTGGGGACTGAAGCTTTCTTT. This gives the protein CASRPDLGTEAFF.

This clonotype was found many times. This rearrangement joins TRBV20-1 to TRBJ2-1; unclear D gene. V was cut by 5 bases and J by 2 bases, with 13 bases left in between. CDR1 is DFQATT, CDR2 SNEGSKA, per germline (reference sequence). This CDR3 has 14 residues. CDR3 amino acids: CSASGEVTYNEQFF. In nucleotides, the CDR3 is TGCAGTGCTTCGGGCGAGGTCACCTACAATGAGCAGTTCTTC.

In its sample, this clonotype was seen many times. The chain recombines TRBV5-5 with TRBJ2-7, with D tentatively TRBD2 (5 bases). This CDR3 region has 14 residues. The ends were cut back, 2 bases at V and 1 base at J, with 10 bases in the middle. Germline CDR1 SGHKS, CDR2 YYEKEE (reference sequence). CDR3 in DNA: TGTGCCAGCAGCTTTGGAGCGGAGTCCTACGAGCAGTACTTC. Translation gives CASSFGAESYEQYF.

This clonotype was seen repeatedly, ten times or more. This chain joins TRBV29-1 and TRBJ2-4, with unresolved D. This CDR3 contains 15 residues. Germline values: CDR1 SQVTM, CDR2 ANQGSEA. Trimming left V 1 base short and J 0 bases short, with 10 bases between. For the CDR3, the DNA is TGCAGCGTTGAAGGTGGGCACTTAGCCAAAAACATTCAGTACTTC. Its translation is CSVEGGHLAKNIQYF.

There are many counts of this clonotype. This chain uses TRBV7-8 with TRBJ2-3, with D perhaps matching TRBD1 (6 bases). Trimming took 5 bases from V and 2 from J, leaving 20 bases between them. The germline CDR1 and CDR2 sequences are SGHVS and FQNEAQ. The CDR3 has 17 amino acids. The CDR3 DNA reads as TGTGCCAGCAGCCCCCCACGGACAGCAACTTACACAGATACGCAGTATTTT. Translation: CASSPPRTATYTDTQYF.

Ten or more counts support this clonotype. The chain employs TRBV5-6 and TRBJ2-5, with D possibly TRBD2 on 5 matching bases. The CDR3 sequence is 17 residues long. Germline V CDR1 and CDR2: SGHDT, YYEEEE. Trimming took 0 bases from V and 0 from J, leaving 15 bases between them. This CDR3 reads CASSLARARAYQETQYF. The CDR3 nucleotides are TGTGCCAGCAGCTTGGCGAGGGCCAGAGCGTACCAAGAGACCCAGTACTTC. Together with reference TRBV5-6 and TRBJ2-5, the CDR3 gives the full variable domain: DAGVTQSPTHLIKTRGQQVTLRCSPKSGHDTVSWYQQALGQGPQFIFQYYEEEERQRGNFPDRFSGHQFPNYSSELNVNALLLGDSALYLCASSLARARAYQETQYFGPGTRLLVL.

This clonotype occurred many times. The chain recombines TRBV2 with TRBJ1-3; D is ambiguous. With 2 bases removed from V and 3 bases from J, the gap between germline ends came to 5 bases. The CDR3 runs 13 residues. From germline, CDR1 is SNHLY and CDR2 FYNNEI. The CDR3 coding sequence is TGTGCCAGCAGTGAATACCTTGGAAACACCATATATTTT. Translating it yields CASSEYLGNTIYF.

This chain uses TRBV7-2 with TRBJ2-4, with D tentatively TRBD2 (5 bases). Germline values: CDR1 SGHTA, CDR2 FQGNSA. This CDR3 contains 16 residues. V was clipped by 4 bases and J by 1 base, with 14 bases between them. This CDR3 is CASSYRTVWAKNIQYF. The CDR3 region has the DNA TGTGCCAGCAGCTATCGGACTGTGTGGGCCAAAAACATTCAGTACTTC.

This clonotype has just one count. This rearrangement joins TRBV12-3 or TRBV12-4 to TRBJ1-4; D ambiguous. The CDR3 is 15 amino acids. The V and J ends lost 0 bases and 8 bases respectively, with 13 bases between them. The CDR3 reads CASSLAVEAEEKLFF. Here the CDR3 DNA reads TGTGCCAGCAGTTTAGCAGTCGAGGCGGAGGAAAAACTGTTTTTT.

This clonotype was counted many times. Here the CDR3 DNA reads TGTGCCAGCAGCGCGGGGGGACCCTCCTACAATGAGCAGTTCTTC. Encoded protein: CASSAGGPSYNEQFF. The chain carries TRBV7-2 and TRBJ2-1; 8 bases line up with TRBD2. The CDR3 contains 15 residues. Germline CDR1 is SGHTA and CDR2 is FQGNSA. V lost 5 bases and J lost 0; bases outside the gene matches: 3. The whole variable domain, remainder taken from reference TRBV7-2 and TRBJ2-1, is GAGVSQSPSNKVTEKGKDVELRCDPISGHTALYWYRQSLGQGLEFLIYFQGNSAPDKSGLPSDRFSAERTGGSVSTLTIQRTQQEDSAVYLCASSAGGPSYNEQFFGPGTRLTVL.

This clonotype was seen ten or more times. The gene calls are TRBV10-3 and TRBJ2-7; D gene unclear. Germline loops: CDR1 ENHRY, CDR2 SYGVKD. The CDR3 covers 14 residues. The ends were cut back, 2 bases at V and 4 bases at J, with 12 bases in the middle. The DNA for the CDR3 is TGTGCCATCAGTGAGATTTCGGGCGGTTACGAGCAGTACTTC. Its translation: CAISEISGGYEQYF.

In this sample, this clonotype turned up many times. CDR3 nucleotides: TGTGCCATCAGTGTATCAGGGAGGGACACTGAAGCTTTCTTT. Translation: CAISVSGRDTEAFF. This chain links TRBV10-3 with TRBJ1-1; perhaps TRBD1 as D (5 bases). The germline V and J ends were trimmed by 4 bases and 3 bases, with 12 bases remaining between them. CDR3 length: 14 residues. The germline gives CDR1 ENHRY, CDR2 SYGVKD.

The chain carries TRBV15 and TRBJ2-4, with D unresolved. V dropped 3 bases and J dropped 6 bases, with 15 bases sitting between them. Per germline, CDR1 LNHNV and CDR2 YYDKDF (reference sequence). The CDR3 extends over 15 amino acids. In nucleotides, the CDR3 is TGTGCCACCAGCAGTCACCCCCCGGTGGGAAACATTCAGTACTTC. Translating gives CATSSHPPVGNIQYF.

With respect to this clonotype: A much larger clone differs by one base, so this may be a read error. The chain couples TRBV11-2 to TRBJ1-1; D may be TRBD1 (5 bases). This CDR3 has 12 residues. CDR1 is SGHAT, CDR2 FQNNGV, per germline. The CDR3 sequence: CARSSVGAGAFF. The CDR3 bases are TGTGCCAGAAGCTCGGTTGGGGCCGGGGCTTTCTTT.

This clonotype came up many times. The rearrangement uses TRBV27 and TRBJ2-1; TRBD2 is a possible D gene (7 bases). The ends were cut back, 6 bases at V and 2 bases at J, with 11 bases in the middle. The germline CDR1 and CDR2 sequences are MNHEY and SMNVEV (reference sequence). The CDR3 is 14 amino acids. Here the CDR3 DNA reads TGTGCCAGCAGGAGGGAGGGGGCCTACAATGAGCAGTTCTTC. Its protein product is CASRREGAYNEQFF.